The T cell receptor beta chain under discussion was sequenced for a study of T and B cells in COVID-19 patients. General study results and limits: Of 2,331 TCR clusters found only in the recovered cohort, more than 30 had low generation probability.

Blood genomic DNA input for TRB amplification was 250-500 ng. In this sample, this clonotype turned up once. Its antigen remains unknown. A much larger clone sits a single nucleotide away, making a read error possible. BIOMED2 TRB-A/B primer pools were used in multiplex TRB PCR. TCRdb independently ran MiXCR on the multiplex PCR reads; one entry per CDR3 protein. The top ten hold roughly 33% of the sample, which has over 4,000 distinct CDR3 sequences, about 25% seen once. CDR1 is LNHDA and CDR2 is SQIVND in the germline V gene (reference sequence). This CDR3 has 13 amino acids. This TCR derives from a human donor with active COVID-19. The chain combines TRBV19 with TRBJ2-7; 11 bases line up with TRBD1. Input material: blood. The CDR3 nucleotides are TGTGCCAGTAGTGGACAGGGGGCTTACGAGCAGTGCTTC. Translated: CASSGQGAYEQCF.